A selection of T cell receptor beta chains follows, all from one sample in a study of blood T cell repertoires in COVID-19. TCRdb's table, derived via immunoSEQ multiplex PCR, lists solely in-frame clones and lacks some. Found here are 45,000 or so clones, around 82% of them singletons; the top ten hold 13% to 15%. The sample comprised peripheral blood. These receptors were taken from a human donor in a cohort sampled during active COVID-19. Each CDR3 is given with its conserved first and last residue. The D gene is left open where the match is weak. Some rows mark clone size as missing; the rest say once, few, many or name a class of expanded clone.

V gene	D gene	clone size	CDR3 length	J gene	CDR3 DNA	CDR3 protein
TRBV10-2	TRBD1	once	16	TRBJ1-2	TGCGCCACCGCCCCTCCGCAGGGACAGGGGGCCTTTGGCTACACCTTC	CATAPPQGQGAFGYTF
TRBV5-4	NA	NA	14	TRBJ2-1	TGTGCCAGCAGCTTGTCTCTAGCCCAGGAGGAGCAGTTCTTC	CASSLSLAQEEQFF
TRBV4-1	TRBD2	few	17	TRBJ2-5	TGCGCCAGCAGCCAAGACAGGACTAGCGGGAGCCAAGAGACCCAGTACTTC	CASSQDRTSGSQETQYF
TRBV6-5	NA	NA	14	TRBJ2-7	TGTGCCAGCGGTAAACCGGGTCGTCAAGCGAGGCAGTACTTC	CASGKPGRQARQYF
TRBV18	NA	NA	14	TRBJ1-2	TGTGCCAGCTCAGACAGAGCGACCACGTTTGACTACACCTTC	CASSDRATTFDYTF
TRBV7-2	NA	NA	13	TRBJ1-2	TGTGCCAGCAGGGAACGGGGGGCGGATGGCTACACCTTC	CASRERGADGYTF
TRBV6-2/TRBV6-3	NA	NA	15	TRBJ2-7	TGTGCCAACAGTTACTCGAGGGCGGTAACCTACGAGCAGTACTTC	CANSYSRAVTYEQYF
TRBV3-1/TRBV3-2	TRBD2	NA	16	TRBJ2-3	TGTGCCAGCAGCCAAGGACTAGCGGGGAACACAGATACGCAGTATTTT	CASSQGLAGNTDTQYF
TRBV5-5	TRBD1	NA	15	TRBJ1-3	TGTGCCAGCAGCACGACAGGGTCCTCTGGAAACACCATATATTTT	CASSTTGSSGNTIYF
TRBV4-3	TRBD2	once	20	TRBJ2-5	TGCGCCAGCAGCCGGGGGGGGACTAGCGGGAGGGCCGGTCGTCAAGAGACCCAGTACTTC	CASSRGGTSGRAGRQETQYF
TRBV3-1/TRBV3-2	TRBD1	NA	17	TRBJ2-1	TGTGCCAGCAGCCAAGATAACAACAGGGGGGCAGGCAATGAGCAGTTCTTC	CASSQDNNRGAGNEQFF
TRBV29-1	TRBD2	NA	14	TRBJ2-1	TGCAGCGGGGCCGGGACTAGCGCTTACAATGAGCAGTTCTTC	CSGAGTSAYNEQFF
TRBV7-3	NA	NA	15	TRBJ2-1	TGTGCCAGCAGCTTAGGGGCCCCAAACTACAATGAGCAGTTCTTC	CASSLGAPNYNEQFF
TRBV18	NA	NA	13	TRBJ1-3	TGTGCCAGCTCACCGTCCGGGAGAAACACCATATATTTT	CASSPSGRNTIYF
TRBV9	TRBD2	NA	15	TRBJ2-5	TGTGCCAGCAGCGCCGGACTAGCAAGGGCGGAGACCCAGTACTTC	CASSAGLARAETQYF
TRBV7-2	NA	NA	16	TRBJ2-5	TGTGCCAGCAGCTTTGGTTACTCCGGGAGCGGGGAGACCCAGTACTTC	CASSFGYSGSGETQYF
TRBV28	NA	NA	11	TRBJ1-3	TGTGCCAGCAGTTCCACAGACACCATATATTTT	CASSSTDTIYF
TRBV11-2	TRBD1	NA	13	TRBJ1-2	TGTGCCAGCAGCCCAGACGGGACAGTTGGCTACACCTTC	CASSPDGTVGYTF
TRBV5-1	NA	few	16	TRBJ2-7	TGCGCCAGCAGCTTGTCGTACAGCGGGTCTTCCTACGAGCAGTACTTC	CASSLSYSGSSYEQYF
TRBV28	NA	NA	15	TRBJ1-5	TGTGCCAGCGAATTGGAACCAGGGGGCAATCAGCCCCAGCATTTT	CASELEPGGNQPQHF
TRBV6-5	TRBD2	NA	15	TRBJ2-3	TGTGCCAGCAAAGGACTAGCGGGAGGCCGGGATACGCAGTATTTT	CASKGLAGGRDTQYF
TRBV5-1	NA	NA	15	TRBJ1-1	TGCGCCAGCAGCTTGTTCACTGGGGCGCGGACTGAAGCTTTCTTT	CASSLFTGARTEAFF
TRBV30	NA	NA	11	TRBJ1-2	TGTGCCTGGAGTTCAGGGGCCGGCTACACCTTC	CAWSSGAGYTF
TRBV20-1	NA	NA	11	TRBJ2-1	TGCAGTGCTAGAAGGGGTGGGGAGCAGTTCTTC	CSARRGGEQFF
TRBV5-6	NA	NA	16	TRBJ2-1	TGTGCCAGCAATCGGTACTTCGGGTCTGGCGGGAATGAGCAGTTCTTC	CASNRYFGSGGNEQFF
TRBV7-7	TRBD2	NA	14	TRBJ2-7	TGTGCCAGCAGTCCGACTAGCGGGAGCTACGAGCAGTACTTC	CASSPTSGSYEQYF
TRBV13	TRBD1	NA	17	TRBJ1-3	TGTGCCAGCAGCGGGGGGGGACAGGTACTCTCTGGAAACACCATATATTTT	CASSGGGQVLSGNTIYF
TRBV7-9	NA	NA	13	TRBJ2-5	TGTGCCAGCAGCCGGCGGGTGGAGGAGACCCAGTACTTC	CASSRRVEETQYF
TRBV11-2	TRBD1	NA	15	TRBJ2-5	TGTGCCAGCAGCTTAGATCCCGGACAGGAAGAGACCCAGTACTTC	CASSLDPGQEETQYF
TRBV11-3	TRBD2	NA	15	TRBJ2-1	TGTGCCAGCAGCCCCGGGACTAGGAAAGGAAATGAGCAGTTCTTC	CASSPGTRKGNEQFF
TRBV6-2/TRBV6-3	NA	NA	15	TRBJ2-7	TGTGCCAGCGGCCTTCAGGGGCGGGTAGGCTACGAGCAGTACTTC	CASGLQGRVGYEQYF
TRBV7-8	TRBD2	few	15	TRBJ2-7	TGTGCCAGCAAAAAAACAGCGGGGGCTTTGCTCGAGCAGTACTTC	CASKKTAGALLEQYF
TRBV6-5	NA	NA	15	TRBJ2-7	TGTGCCAGCAGTTACTCGCTCAACAGTGAAATTCGGCTGTACTTC	CASSYSLNSEIRLYF
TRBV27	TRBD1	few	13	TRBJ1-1	TGTGCCAGCAGTTTATCAGGGGGCTTAGAAGCTTTCTTT	CASSLSGGLEAFF
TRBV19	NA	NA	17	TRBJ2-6	TGTGCCAGTACCCCTAGTCCCACAGGGACTGGGGCCAACGTCCTGACTTTC	CASTPSPTGTGANVLTF
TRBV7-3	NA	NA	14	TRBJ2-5	TGTGCCAGCAGCTCATTGGGTTCGGGGGAGACCCAGTACTTC	CASSSLGSGETQYF
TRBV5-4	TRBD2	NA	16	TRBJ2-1	TGTGCCAGCAGCTTAGCGGGAGGGCCTTCCTACAATGAGCAGTTCTTC	CASSLAGGPSYNEQFF
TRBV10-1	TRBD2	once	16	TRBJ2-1	TGCGCCAGCAGTGAGGGAAGCGGGGGGTCCTACAATGAGCAGTTCTTC	CASSEGSGGSYNEQFF
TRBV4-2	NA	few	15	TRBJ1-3	TGTGCCAGCAGCCAAGAGCGGATCTCTGGAAACACCATATATTTT	CASSQERISGNTIYF
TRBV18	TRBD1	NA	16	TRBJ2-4	TGTGCCAGCTCAAGAGGGACAGAACTAGCCAAAAACATTCAGTACTTC	CASSRGTELAKNIQYF
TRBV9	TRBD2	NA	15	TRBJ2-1	TGTGCCAGCAGCGTAGGGGCTAGCGGGTACAATGAGCAGTTCTTC	CASSVGASGYNEQFF
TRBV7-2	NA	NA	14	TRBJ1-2	TGTGCCAGCAGCGTACTGACACCCCGCTATGGCTACACCTTC	CASSVLTPRYGYTF
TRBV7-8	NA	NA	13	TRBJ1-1	TGTGCCAGCAGCCGTGACAGTTCGGGTGAAGCTTTCTTT	CASSRDSSGEAFF
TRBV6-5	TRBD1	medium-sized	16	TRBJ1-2	TGTGCCAGCAGTTACAGCCGAACAGGGGGCGGGTATGGCTACACCTTC	CASSYSRTGGGYGYTF
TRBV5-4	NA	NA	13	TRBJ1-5	TGTGCCAGCAGCATGGACAAAGATCAGCCCCAGCATTTT	CASSMDKDQPQHF
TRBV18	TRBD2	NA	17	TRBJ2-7	TGTGCCAGCTCACCTGGGACTAGATCTTCGCTCATCTACGAGCAGTACTTC	CASSPGTRSSLIYEQYF
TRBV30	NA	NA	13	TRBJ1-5	TGTGCCTGGAGTGTGAGTAGCAATCAGCCCCAGCATTTT	CAWSVSSNQPQHF
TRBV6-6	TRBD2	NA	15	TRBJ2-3	TGTGCCAGCAGTTACTTAGCGGGGCCCACAGATACGCAGTATTTT	CASSYLAGPTDTQYF
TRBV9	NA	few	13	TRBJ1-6	TGTGCCAGCAGCGTAAACCCGGAGACACCCCTCCACTTT	CASSVNPETPLHF
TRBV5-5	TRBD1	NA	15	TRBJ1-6	TGTGCCAGCAGCCACCGGGACAGGGTTGATTCACCCCTCCACTTT	CASSHRDRVDSPLHF
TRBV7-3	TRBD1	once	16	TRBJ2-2	TGTGCCAGCAGCCTACTGGGACAGTCCAACACCGGGGAGCTGTTTTTT	CASSLLGQSNTGELFF
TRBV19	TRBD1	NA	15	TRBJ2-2	TGTGCCAGTACCTGGGACAGATCCCTTTCGGGGGAGCTGTTTTTT	CASTWDRSLSGELFF
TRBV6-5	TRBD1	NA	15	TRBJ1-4	TGTGCCAGCAGTCTACAGGGGGCGACTAATGAAAAACTGTTTTTT	CASSLQGATNEKLFF
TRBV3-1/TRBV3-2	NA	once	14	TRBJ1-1	TGTGCCAGCAGCCAAGGGAGTTCGAACACTGAAGCTTTCTTT	CASSQGSSNTEAFF
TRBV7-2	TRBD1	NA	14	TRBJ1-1	TGTGCCAGCCGACGACAGGGTGGGAGCACTGAAGCTTTCTTT	CASRRQGGSTEAFF
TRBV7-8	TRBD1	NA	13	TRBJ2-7	TGTGCCAGCAGCCGGACAGGGGGTTACGAGCAGTACTTC	CASSRTGGYEQYF